This record looks at one T cell receptor beta chain sequence and its context. CDR1 and CDR2 from the germline V gene are MNHEY and SMNVEV (reference sequence). Deletions cut 5 bases from V and 2 bases from J, with 10 bases between. The CDR3 spans 13 residues. Preparing the TCRbeta library involved the use of unique molecular identifiers. TCRdb reanalysed the PCR reads using MiXCR and keeps one entry per CDR3 protein. The data contain more than 450,000 distinct CDR3 sequences, around 17% of them singletons. The data derive from a study of T-cell reconstitution after alpha-beta-depleted transplantation in children.

The chain is built from TRBV27 and TRBJ2-7, with D perhaps TRBD1 (5 bases). This clonotype was obtained from a human donor who donated a stem cell graft to a child with acute lymphoblastic leukemia. Sequenced here: PBMCs from the stem cell graft donor, sampled from the stem cell graft. This chain's CDR3 is CASSQGLPYEQYF. DNA of the CDR3: TGTGCCAGCAGTCAGGGTTTACCCTACGAGCAGTACTTC.